These T cell receptor beta chains were read from a single sample in a study of cytomegalovirus exposure and HLA in healthy donors. Assay used: immunoSEQ multiplex PCR; TCRdb lists only in-frame clones, some missing. The sample yields about 77,000 clones, 78% seen once. The sample consisted of PBMCs. All receptors derive from a man in his forties in good health and CMV-seronegative. CDR3s include the opening cysteine and the closing phenylalanine or tryptophan. D genes are given only for firm matches. Rows may omit the clone size; those that give it use once, few, many or a size class.

v_gene,abundance,d_gene,j_gene,CDR3nt,CDR3aa
TRBV5-4,NA,TRBD2,TRBJ2-1,TGTGCCAGCAGCGAAAAGGCGGGGGACAATGAGCAGTTCTTC,CASSEKAGDNEQFF
TRBV6-6,few,TRBD1,TRBJ2-7,TGTGCCAGCAGTGCACAGGGGAACGAGCAGTACTTC,CASSAQGNEQYF
TRBV7-9,NA,TRBD2,TRBJ2-1,TGTGCCAGCAGCTCGACTAGCGGAGCCGACAATGAGCAGTTCTTC,CASSSTSGADNEQFF
TRBV27,NA,TRBD1,TRBJ1-4,TGTGCCAGCAGTTCGCCGAGGACAGGGGGCGATGAAAAACTGTTTTTT,CASSSPRTGGDEKLFF
TRBV29-1,NA,TRBD1,TRBJ1-1,TGCAGCGTTTCCCTACAGGGGACTGAAGCTTTCTTT,CSVSLQGTEAFF
TRBV7-2,NA,TRBD1,TRBJ2-7,TGTGCCAGCAGCCGAGACAGGGGGCGTTCCTTCGAGCAGTACTTC,CASSRDRGRSFEQYF
TRBV5-1,NA,TRBD1,TRBJ2-7,TGCGCCAGCGCCCGCTGGACAGGGGAAGGCGAGCAGTACTTC,CASARWTGEGEQYF
TRBV19,NA,NA,TRBJ2-5,TGTGCCAGTAGTATTCGTCCCCAAGAGACCCAGTACTTC,CASSIRPQETQYF
TRBV30,NA,TRBD2,TRBJ2-7,TGTGCCTGGAGTGTACATAGGAGGAGTTCGACTAGCGGGAGGGTAAGGGTAGGATACGAGCAGTACTTC,CAWSVHRRSSTSGRVRVGYEQYF
TRBV4-2,NA,NA,TRBJ2-2,TGTGCCAGCAGCCAAGTACTGGACAGCTTAGGGGAGCTGTTTTTT,CASSQVLDSLGELFF
TRBV2,NA,NA,TRBJ2-1,TGTGCCAGCAAACGTGGAGAGGAAGGTGAGCAGTTCTTC,CASKRGEEGEQFF
TRBV30,once,NA,TRBJ1-1,TGTGCCTGGAGTGGCAGGGGCAGGAGGACTGAAGCTTTCTTT,CAWSGRGRRTEAFF
TRBV19,few,TRBD1,TRBJ1-2,TGTGCCAGTACCAGGGGGATGGTGAATGGCTACACCTTC,CASTRGMVNGYTF
TRBV7-2,NA,NA,TRBJ2-7,TGTGCCAGCAGTTGGAAGGGGGATACTTTGGCGTACGAGCAGTACTTC,CASSWKGDTLAYEQYF
TRBV28,NA,TRBD1,TRBJ2-1,TGTGCCAGCAGTCCCGGACAGGCCTACAATGAGCAGTTCTTC,CASSPGQAYNEQFF
TRBV5-8,NA,NA,TRBJ1-2,TGTGCCAGCAGCCCAAACAATGCTGGCTACACCTTC,CASSPNNAGYTF
TRBV4-2,NA,NA,TRBJ2-2,TGTGCCAGCAGCCAAGATCTTAGTACCGCCGGGGAGCTGTTTTTT,CASSQDLSTAGELFF
TRBV19,NA,NA,TRBJ1-1,TGTGCCAGTAGTATACAGGGGATGGCCACTGAAGCTTTCTTT,CASSIQGMATEAFF
TRBV27,few,TRBD1,TRBJ2-3,TGTGCCAGCAGTACACGACAGGGGCTTAGCACAGATACGCAGTATTTT,CASSTRQGLSTDTQYF
TRBV30,NA,NA,TRBJ2-2,TGTGCCTGGAGTGTTAGGCGGGGGAACACCGGGGAGCTGTTTTTT,CAWSVRRGNTGELFF
TRBV7-3,NA,NA,TRBJ2-1,TGTGCCAGCAGCCGGAGTCCAAGCGCCTACAATGAGCAGTTCTTC,CASSRSPSAYNEQFF
TRBV5-1,NA,NA,TRBJ1-1,TGCGCCAGCAGCTTGAGCTTAAACACTGAAGCTTTCTTT,CASSLSLNTEAFF
TRBV29-1,NA,NA,TRBJ1-2,TGCAGCGTTTGGGCGGGGAATTACTATGGCTACACCTTC,CSVWAGNYYGYTF
TRBV30,NA,NA,TRBJ1-1,TGTGCCTGGAACCCAACAGGGTATTCTGAAGCTTTCTTT,CAWNPTGYSEAFF
TRBV28,once,TRBD1,TRBJ2-7,TGTGCCAGTACCGGACAGGGTCCATTTCGCGAGCAGTACTTC,CASTGQGPFREQYF
TRBV13,NA,NA,TRBJ2-7,TGTGCCAGCAGTTTCCGGGAAACCAGCTCCTACGAGCAGTACTTC,CASSFRETSSYEQYF
TRBV11-2,NA,TRBD1,TRBJ2-7,TGTGCCAGCAGCTTAGAGGACAGGGTGAATGCCCGCGAGCAGTACTTC,CASSLEDRVNAREQYF
TRBV7-6,NA,NA,TRBJ2-3,TGTGCCAGCAGCCCACGACTCAGCGCGGTCACAGATACGCAGTATTTT,CASSPRLSAVTDTQYF
TRBV7-6,NA,TRBD2,TRBJ2-1,TGTGCCAGCAGCCAACCCGGACTAGCAGCCAATGAGCAGTTCTTC,CASSQPGLAANEQFF
TRBV9,NA,TRBD2,TRBJ2-1,TGTGCCAGCAGCCCTGTATTGGGACTAGATTACAATGAGCAGTTCTTC,CASSPVLGLDYNEQFF
TRBV29-1,medium-sized,TRBD1,TRBJ1-1,TGCAGCGTTTATGACAGGGCGAACACTGAAGCTTTCTTT,CSVYDRANTEAFF
TRBV29-1,NA,TRBD1,TRBJ2-5,TGCAGCGTTGAAGGGACAGGGGGCCGAGAGACCCAGTACTTC,CSVEGTGGRETQYF
TRBV2,NA,NA,TRBJ1-2,TGTGCCAGCAGTGAAGCCCCACGAGGCGGCTACACCTTC,CASSEAPRGGYTF
TRBV7-6,once,TRBD2,TRBJ2-1,TGTGCCAGCAGCTTTACCGGGACTAGCGGCTACAATGAGCAGTTCTTC,CASSFTGTSGYNEQFF
TRBV18,once,NA,TRBJ2-2,TGTGCCAGCTCATCGTACACCGGGGAGCTGTTTTTT,CASSSYTGELFF
TRBV2,NA,NA,TRBJ2-2,TGTGCCAGCAGGGCCCCTCCGGGCACCGGGGAGCTGTTTTTT,CASRAPPGTGELFF
TRBV19,once,NA,TRBJ1-1,TGTGCCAGCCGGCCGAGGGCCAGCACTGAAGCTTTCTTT,CASRPRASTEAFF
TRBV6-5,NA,NA,TRBJ2-7,TGTGCCAGCAGTTACCCTACGGACAGCAGCTACGAGCAGTACTTC,CASSYPTDSSYEQYF
TRBV12-5,NA,NA,TRBJ2-1,TGTGCTAGTGCAGGACACAGGGAAGAGCAGTTCTTC,CASAGHREEQFF
TRBV6-5,NA,TRBD1,TRBJ1-2,TGTGCCAGCAGGAGGACAGGGGCCCAACATGGCTACACCTTC,CASRRTGAQHGYTF
TRBV4-3,NA,NA,TRBJ2-2,TGCGCCAGCAGCCAAAAGGGTCAGGGCGGTACCGGGGAGCTGTTTTTT,CASSQKGQGGTGELFF
TRBV27,NA,NA,TRBJ1-5,TGTGCCAGCGGTAGCGCCAGCGCCCAGCCCCAGCATTTT,CASGSASAQPQHF